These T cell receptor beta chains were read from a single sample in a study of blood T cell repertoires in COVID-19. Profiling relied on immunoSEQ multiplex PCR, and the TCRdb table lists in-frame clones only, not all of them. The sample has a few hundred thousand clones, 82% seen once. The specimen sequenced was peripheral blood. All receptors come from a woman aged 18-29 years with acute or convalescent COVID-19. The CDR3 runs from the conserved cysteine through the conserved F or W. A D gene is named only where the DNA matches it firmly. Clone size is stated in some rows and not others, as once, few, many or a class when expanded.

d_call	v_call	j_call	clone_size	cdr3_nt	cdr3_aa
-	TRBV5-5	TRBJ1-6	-	TGTGCCAGCAGCCCTGGGACCGGCGGAGGGATTAATTCACCCCTCCACTTT	CASSPGTGGGINSPLHF
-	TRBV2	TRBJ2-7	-	TGTGCCAGCCTAAAAAGTGGTCTCGTCTACGAGCAGTACTTC	CASLKSGLVYEQYF
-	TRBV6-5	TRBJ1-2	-	TGTGCCAGCAGACGTGGACAGTACGATGGCTACACCTTC	CASRRGQYDGYTF
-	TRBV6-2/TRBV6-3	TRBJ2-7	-	TGTGCCAGCAGTTACTCTGGGGAACGCGGGAATGAAGCCCCTTACTACGAGCAGTACTTC	CASSYSGERGNEAPYYEQYF
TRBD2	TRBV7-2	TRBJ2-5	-	TGTGCCAGCAGCTCACGGACTAGCGGGGGGCCCCAGTACTTC	CASSSRTSGGPQYF
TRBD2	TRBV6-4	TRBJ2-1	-	TGTGCCAGCAGCCCACTAGCGGGGGACCCCAATGAGCAGTTCTTC	CASSPLAGDPNEQFF
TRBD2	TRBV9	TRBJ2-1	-	TGTGCCAGCAGCGTAGCAGCGGGAGTTTGGGACAATGAGCAGTTCTTC	CASSVAAGVWDNEQFF
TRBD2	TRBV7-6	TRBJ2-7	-	TGTGCCAGCAGCTTAGTCCCAGGGGGTGGTACAGGACTAGCGGGAGGCGAGCAGTACTTC	CASSLVPGGGTGLAGGEQYF
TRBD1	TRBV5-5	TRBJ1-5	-	TGTGCCAGCAGCAGGCTCGACAGGGGACTTATTAGCAATCAGCCCCAGCATTTT	CASSRLDRGLISNQPQHF
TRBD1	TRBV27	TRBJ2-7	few	TGTGCCAGCAGGGCAGGGGGCACAACCGAGCAGTACTTC	CASRAGGTTEQYF
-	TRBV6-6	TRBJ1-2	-	TGTGCCAGCAGCCTTCCTGAGGTTCTTCCTGGCTACACCTTC	CASSLPEVLPGYTF
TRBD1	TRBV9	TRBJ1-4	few	TGTGCCAGCAGCGCCGGAACAGGGGGCGCCGAAAAACTGTTTTTT	CASSAGTGGAEKLFF
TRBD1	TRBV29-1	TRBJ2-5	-	TGCAGCGTTGAAGAGGGGCGGACAGGGGGCCGGGAGACCCAGTACTTC	CSVEEGRTGGRETQYF
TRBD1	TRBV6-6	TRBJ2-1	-	TGTGCCAGCAGTCGTTCGGGACAGGGGTATTTCGGGTCCTACAATGAGCAGTTCTTC	CASSRSGQGYFGSYNEQFF
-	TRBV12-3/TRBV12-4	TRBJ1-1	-	TGTGCCAGCAGTTTAGGGCAGGAAGCTTTCTTT	CASSLGQEAFF
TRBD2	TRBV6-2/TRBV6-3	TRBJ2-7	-	TGTGCCAGCAGTTACTCGATCGAAGGACTAGCGTACTACGAGCAGTACTTC	CASSYSIEGLAYYEQYF
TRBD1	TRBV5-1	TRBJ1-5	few	TGCGCCAGCAGCCCGGTCCCGGGACAGGGAAGTGGCAATCAGCCCCAGCATTTT	CASSPVPGQGSGNQPQHF
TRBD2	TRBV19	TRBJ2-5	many	TGTGCCAGTAGTACGGCGGGAGAGGAGGAGACCCAGTACTTC	CASSTAGEEETQYF
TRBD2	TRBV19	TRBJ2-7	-	TGTGCCAGTAGTATGCTATCTAGCGGGCCCACCTACGAGCAGTACTTC	CASSMLSSGPTYEQYF
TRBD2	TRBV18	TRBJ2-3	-	TGTGCCAGCACTCAGCGGGAAGGGAACACAGATACGCAGTATTTT	CASTQREGNTDTQYF
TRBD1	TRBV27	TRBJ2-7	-	TGTGCCAGCAGTTTATCCCCACAGGGGGTACACGAGCAGTACTTC	CASSLSPQGVHEQYF
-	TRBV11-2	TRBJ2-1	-	TGTGCCAGTACCGCCGCCGGCAATGAGCAGTTCTTC	CASTAAGNEQFF
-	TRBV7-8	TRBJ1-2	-	TGTGCCAGCAGCCGTCTGGGCGCCAACTATGGCTACACCTTC	CASSRLGANYGYTF
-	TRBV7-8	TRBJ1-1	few	TGTGCCAGCAGCTCTTGGGGGGGGAACACTGAAGCTTTCTTT	CASSSWGGNTEAFF
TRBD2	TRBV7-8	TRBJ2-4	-	TGTGCCAGCAGCCCGGGACTAGCGGGAGATATAGCCAAAAACATTCAGTACTTC	CASSPGLAGDIAKNIQYF
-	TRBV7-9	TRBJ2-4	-	TGTGCCAGCAGCTTATGGCTCCGCCAAACCAAAAACATTCAGTACTTC	CASSLWLRQTKNIQYF